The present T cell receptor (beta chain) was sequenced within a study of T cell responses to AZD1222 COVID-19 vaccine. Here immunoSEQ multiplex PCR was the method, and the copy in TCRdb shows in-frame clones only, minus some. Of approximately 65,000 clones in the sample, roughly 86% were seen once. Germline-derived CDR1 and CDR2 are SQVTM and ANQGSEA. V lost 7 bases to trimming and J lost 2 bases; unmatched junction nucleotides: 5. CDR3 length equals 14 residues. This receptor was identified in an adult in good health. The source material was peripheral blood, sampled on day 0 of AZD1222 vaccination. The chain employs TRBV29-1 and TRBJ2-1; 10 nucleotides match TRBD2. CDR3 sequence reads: CSGGLAGAYNEQFF. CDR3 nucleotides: TGCAGCGGGGGGCTAGCGGGAGCCTACAATGAGCAGTTCTTC.